A single sample is the source of the 8 T cell receptor beta chains below, sequenced in a study of blood T cell repertoires in COVID-19. The repertoire was sequenced with immunoSEQ multiplex PCR; TCRdb's copy has only in-frame clones and lacks some. The table includes about 150,000 clones, roughly 71% detected once. Sequences were obtained from peripheral blood. All receptors derive from a woman older than 75 with acute or convalescent COVID-19.

The chain is built from TRBV19 and TRBJ1-5; D possibly corresponds to TRBD1 (6 bases). This CDR3 has 14 residues. With 3 bases removed from V and 5 bases from J, the gap between germline ends came to 11 bases. Germline V gene data show CDR1 as LNHDA and CDR2 as SQIVND (reference sequence). The CDR3: CASSILGHYQPQHF. The CDR3 bases are TGTGCCAGTAGTATTTTGGGACACTATCAGCCCCAGCATTTT.

The chain has TRBV24-1 and TRBJ2-7; 13 bases align to TRBD2. Trimming removed 2 bases from V and 7 bases from J; junction bases left unmatched: 1. The germline CDR1 and CDR2 sequences are KGHDR and SFDVKD. This CDR3 comprises 14 residues. CDR3: CATSDSGLAGEQYF. The DNA of the CDR3 is TGTGCCACCAGTGATTCGGGACTAGCGGGAGAGCAGTACTTC.

This clone came up a few times. V gene TRBV9 combines with J gene TRBJ2-3; TRBD2 agrees at 8 bases. Germline trimming cut 0 bases from V and 2 bases from J; bases unmatched to any gene: 8. Germline-derived CDR1 and CDR2 are SGDLS and YYNGEE. CDR3 length: 17 amino acids. Here the CDR3 reads CASSVGGSGGATDTQYF. The CDR3 DNA sequence: TGTGCCAGCAGCGTAGGCGGGAGCGGGGGAGCCACAGATACGCAGTATTTT. The full variable domain, rest sourced from reference TRBV9 and TRBJ2-3, is DSGVTQTPKHLITATGQRVTLRCSPRSGDLSVYWYQQSLDQGLQFLIQYYNGEERAKGNILERFSAQQFPDLHSELNLSSLELGDSALYFCASSVGGSGGATDTQYFGPGTRLTVL.

The count of this clone is one. This rearrangement joins TRBV2 to TRBJ2-7; no firm D call. There are 15 residues in the CDR3. The V gene's germline CDR1 is SNHLY and CDR2 FYNNEI. V lost 3 bases and J 2 bases, leaving 14 bases between the germline ends. CDR3 protein: CASSETNVVTYEQYF. DNA of the CDR3: TGTGCCAGCAGTGAGACAAATGTCGTTACCTACGAGCAGTACTTC.

This chain connects TRBV2 to TRBJ2-1, with TRBD2 identical over 12 bases. The trim removed 10 bases at V and 8 bases at J, leaving 6 bases unmatched. The CDR3 extends over 13 amino acids. CDR1 and CDR2 from the germline V gene are SNHLY and FYNNEI. CDR3 sequence reads: CAIPSGGADEQFF. CDR3 nucleotides: TGTGCCATCCCTAGCGGGGGGGCTGATGAGCAGTTCTTC.

V gene TRBV3-1 (or the pseudogene TRBV3-2) combines with J gene TRBJ1-5, with D hard to call. The CDR3 sequence is 14 residues long. The ends were cut back, 1 base at V and 0 bases at J, with 4 bases in the middle. Germline V gives CDR1 LGHDT, CDR2 YNNKEL (reference sequence). CDR3 in amino acids: CASSQGHSNQPQHF. CDR3 sequence (DNA): TGTGCCAGCAGCCAAGGTCATAGCAATCAGCCCCAGCATTTT.

The chain carries TRBV18 and TRBJ2-7, with 8 positions matching TRBD2. The CDR3 has 14 amino acids. Germline CDR1 reads KGHSH; CDR2 reads LQKENI. The junction had 4 bases not matched to a gene; V was cut back by 3 bases and J by 3 bases. The CDR3 is CASSPRTSSYEQYF. The CDR3 nucleotides read TGTGCCAGCTCACCCCGGACTAGCAGCTACGAGCAGTACTTC. The full variable domain, with the rest looked up from reference TRBV18 and TRBJ2-7, is NAGVMQNPRHLVRRRGQEARLRCSPMKGHSHVYWYRQLPEEGLKFMVYLQKENIIDESGMPKERFSAEFPKEGPSILRIQQVVRGDSAAYFCASSPRTSSYEQYFGPGTRLTVT.

The chain combines TRBV10-2 with TRBJ1-1; maybe TRBD1 (6 bases). V was trimmed by 8 bases and J by 5 bases, leaving 9 bases between them. Germline V gene lookup returns CDR1 WSHSY and CDR2 SAAADI. The CDR3 is made up of 11 amino acids. Here the CDR3 DNA reads TGCGCCAGCCACCAGGGGACTGAAGCTTTCTTT. Its protein is CASHQGTEAFF.